These T cell receptor beta chains were read from a single sample in a study of PD-L1 blockade in urothelial cancer. Assay used: immunoSEQ multiplex PCR; TCRdb lists only in-frame clones, some missing. The sample has 45,000 to 70,000 clones; 85% are singletons. The material was PBMCs, obtained around atezolizumab (anti-PD-L1) treatment. The receptors were sampled from a man between 65 and 79 years old with urothelial cancer. Both conserved end residues are part of each CDR3. D genes are given only for firm matches. The size field is filled for only some rows; it gives once, few, many or a size class.

clone size: .; D gene: TRBD1; J gene: TRBJ2-1; V gene: TRBV18; CDR3 protein: CASSRAGTGSYNEQFF; CDR3 DNA: TGTGCCAGCTCTCGGGCCGGGACAGGGTCCTACAATGAGCAGTTCTTC
clone size: .; D gene: .; J gene: TRBJ2-7; V gene: TRBV27; CDR3 protein: CASSPRALANEQYF; CDR3 DNA: TGTGCCAGCAGCCCGAGGGCACTAGCTAACGAGCAGTACTTC
clone size: .; D gene: .; J gene: TRBJ1-2; V gene: TRBV4-1; CDR3 protein: CASSQAGQGTYGYTF; CDR3 DNA: TGCGCCAGCAGCCAAGCTGGACAAGGAACGTATGGCTACACCTTC
clone size: .; D gene: TRBD2; J gene: TRBJ2-7; V gene: TRBV7-2; CDR3 protein: CASSLAGRDYEQYF; CDR3 DNA: TGTGCCAGCAGCTTGGCCGGGAGGGACTACGAGCAGTACTTC
clone size: .; D gene: .; J gene: TRBJ2-7; V gene: TRBV4-1; CDR3 protein: CASSHLLASGSYEQYF; CDR3 DNA: TGCGCCAGCAGCCACCTTCTAGCGTCGGGTTCCTACGAGCAGTACTTC
clone size: .; D gene: TRBD1; J gene: TRBJ1-5; V gene: TRBV28; CDR3 protein: CASKPTGQFNQPQHF; CDR3 DNA: TGTGCCAGCAAGCCAACGGGACAGTTCAATCAGCCCCAGCATTTT
clone size: once; D gene: .; J gene: TRBJ2-5; V gene: TRBV29-1; CDR3 protein: CSVERTRQETQYF; CDR3 DNA: TGCAGCGTTGAGCGGACAAGGCAAGAGACCCAGTACTTC
clone size: .; D gene: .; J gene: TRBJ2-2; V gene: TRBV7-9; CDR3 protein: CASSPRRARTNTGELFF; CDR3 DNA: TGTGCCAGCAGCCCCCGCAGGGCGCGAACGAACACCGGGGAGCTGTTTTTT
clone size: .; D gene: TRBD2; J gene: TRBJ2-3; V gene: TRBV9; CDR3 protein: CASSANSGPRETDTQYF; CDR3 DNA: TGTGCCAGCAGCGCAAATAGCGGGCCCCGGGAGACAGATACGCAGTATTTT
clone size: .; D gene: .; J gene: TRBJ1-1; V gene: TRBV7-9; CDR3 protein: CASGQMGTEAFF; CDR3 DNA: TGTGCCAGCGGACAGATGGGCACTGAAGCTTTCTTT
clone size: .; D gene: .; J gene: TRBJ2-2; V gene: TRBV4-2; CDR3 protein: CASSQGGLSGELFF; CDR3 DNA: TGTGCCAGCAGCCAAGGAGGTTTATCCGGGGAGCTGTTTTTT
clone size: .; D gene: .; J gene: TRBJ1-1; V gene: TRBV6-6; CDR3 protein: CASSYSRQLNTEAFF; CDR3 DNA: TGTGCCAGCAGTTACTCCCGACAGCTGAACACTGAAGCTTTCTTT
clone size: .; D gene: .; J gene: TRBJ1-2; V gene: TRBV9; CDR3 protein: CASSPHLGDYGYTF; CDR3 DNA: TGTGCCAGCAGCCCCCATTTAGGGGACTATGGCTACACCTTC
clone size: .; D gene: TRBD2; J gene: TRBJ2-1; V gene: TRBV7-3; CDR3 protein: CASSLSGLALNEQFF; CDR3 DNA: TGTGCCAGCAGCTTATCTGGACTAGCGTTGAATGAGCAGTTCTTC
clone size: once; D gene: .; J gene: TRBJ2-2; V gene: TRBV5-4; CDR3 protein: CASSLGQSNTGELFF; CDR3 DNA: TGTGCCAGCAGCTTGGGTCAGTCGAACACCGGGGAGCTGTTTTTT